This TCR beta chain was identified during a study of blood T cell repertoires in COVID-19. Study in general: T cells, B-cell-depleted T cells, or PBMCs supplied cDNA or gDNA.

This clone has just one count. Trimming pared 0 bases from V and 0 bases from J, leaving 10 bases between. CDR1 is SGHRS, CDR2 YFSETQ, per germline. This CDR3 spans 16 amino acids. The authors' processing: Amplification from reference gene primers served as the basis for estimated nucleated cell counts. Here immunoSEQ multiplex PCR was the method, and the copy in TCRdb shows in-frame clones only, minus some. V and J calls and clone size come straight from that table; D and trimming were deduced from the DNA. The sample lists about 120,000 clones, 77% seen once, with 7.9% in the top ten. The sequencing input was peripheral blood. The chain is built from TRBV5-1 and TRBJ1-3; D is uncertain. The TCR comes from a human donor in a cohort sampled during active COVID-19. The DNA of the CDR3 is TGCGCCAGCAGCTTGGTGGCAGGAAGCTCTGGAAACACCATATATTTT. Translation: CASSLVAGSSGNTIYF.